A single sample gave rise to the 20 T cell receptor beta chains below, sequenced in a study of T cell repertoires in cytomegalovirus infection. TCRdb ran MiXCR on the reads and lists one entry per CDR3 protein. Of some 900,000 distinct CDR3 sequences listed, approximately 32% are singletons. These receptors have no known antigen. The sample here was cultured CD8+ T cells from PBMCs, taken from culture after CMV antigen stimulation. All receptors derive from a human donor in good health (CMV status not recorded). Some clones in this sample may be carry-over from other donors' samples.

This clonotype was observed at least ten times. The chain carries TRBV4-1 and TRBJ2-5; no reliable D call. Germline V lookup: CDR1 MGHRA, CDR2 YSYEKL. This CDR3 comprises 13 residues. V was pared by 1 base and J by 3 bases, with 6 bases between. CDR3 sequence reads: CASSQVEKETQYF. CDR3 in DNA: TGCGCCAGCAGCCAAGTGGAGAAAGAGACCCAGTACTTC.

Many counts were recorded for this clonotype. The chain recombines TRBV7-2 with TRBJ2-7; 8 bases match TRBD1. CDR1 is SGHTA and CDR2 is FQGNSA in the germline V gene. With 1 base clipped from V and 3 bases from J, the junction kept 5 bases outside the gene matches. The CDR3 totals 15 residues. The CDR3 is CASSLGGQAYYEQYF. The CDR3 DNA sequence: TGTGCCAGCAGCTTAGGGGGACAGGCTTACTACGAGCAGTACTTC.

V is TRBV2 and J is TRBJ1-1; 7 nucleotides match TRBD1. Losses at the gene ends were 3 bases for V and 5 bases for J; bases not matched to a gene: 3. CDR3 length: 13 amino acids. Germline lookup yields CDR1 SNHLY and CDR2 FYNNEI. CDR3 amino acids: CASSDDRVTEAFF. The CDR3 nucleotides are TGTGCCAGCAGTGATGACAGGGTGACTGAAGCTTTCTTT.

Worth noting for this clonotype: At one of its ends the junction is not consistent with the germline gene, which may arise from a read error. The chain combines TRBV7-6 with TRBJ1-6; possibly TRBD1 for D (5 bases). The CDR3 runs to 16 residues. Germline-derived CDR1 and CDR2 are SGHVS and FNYEAQ. This CDR3 is CVSSSTGANPNSPLHF. In nucleotides, the CDR3 is TGTGTCAGCAGCTCTACCGGGGCTAACCCGAATTCACCCCTCCACTTT.

There are many counts of this clonotype. The chain joins TRBV7-2 to TRBJ2-3; D unclear. V was shortened by 0 bases and J by 3 bases, with 10 bases between the two germline ends. Germline V gene sequence: CDR1 SGHTA, CDR2 FQGNSA. CDR3 length: 15 amino acids. CDR3 sequence: CASSLAVIITDTQYF. The DNA of the CDR3 is TGTGCCAGCAGCTTAGCTGTGATAATTACAGATACGCAGTATTTT.

The J gene is TRBJ1-4, the V gene TRBV2, with D possibly TRBD1 on 5 matching bases. Germline V CDR1 and CDR2: SNHLY, FYNNEI. The CDR3 spans 14 residues. V lost 9 bases and J 0 bases, leaving 11 bases between the germline ends. Here the CDR3 reads CASFDSATNEKLFF. The CDR3 DNA is TGTGCCAGTTTCGACAGTGCAACTAATGAAAAACTGTTTTTT.

The chain carries TRBV20-1 and TRBJ1-6; D might be TRBD1 (5 bases). This CDR3 region has 15 residues. Trimming cost V 2 bases and J 8 bases, with 16 bases left between them. CDR1 and CDR2 (germline): DFQATT, SNEGSKA (reference sequence). The CDR3 spells CSARQKGTGDSPLHF. CDR3 sequence (DNA): TGCAGTGCTAGACAGAAAGGGACCGGGGATTCACCCCTCCACTTT.

The chain has TRBV24-1 and TRBJ1-5, with D perhaps TRBD1 (5 bases). The germline V gene has CDR1 KGHDR and CDR2 SFDVKD. This CDR3 has 14 residues. Trimming cost V 9 bases and J 0 bases, with 11 bases left between them. The CDR3 is CATPGRYSNQPQHF. The CDR3 DNA reads TGTGCCACCCCGGGACGGTATAGCAATCAGCCCCAGCATTTT.

The V call is TRBV2, the J call TRBJ1-4; 7 bases are shared with TRBD1. Unmatched junction bases numbered 11, after V lost 8 bases and J lost 8 bases. From germline, CDR1 is SNHLY and CDR2 FYNNEI. This CDR3 contains 14 residues. For the CDR3, the DNA is TGTGCCAGCCAGGGGGGACTGAATTACGAAAAACTGTTTTTT. Protein sequence: CASQGGLNYEKLFF. Full variable domain (remainder filled in from reference TRBV2 and TRBJ1-4): EPEVTQTPSHQVTQMGQEVILRCVPISNHLYFYWYRQILGQKVEFLVSFYNNEISEKSEIFDDQFSVERPDGSNFTLKIRSTKLEDSAMYFCASQGGLNYEKLFFGSGTQLSVL.

This rearrangement joins TRBV7-9 to TRBJ1-4; D may be TRBD1 (6 bases). The CDR3 totals 17 residues. Germline-derived CDR1 and CDR2 are SEHNR and FQNEAQ (reference sequence). V was clipped by 5 bases and J by 0 bases, with 16 bases between them. For the CDR3, the DNA is TGTGCCAGCAGCCCGGAATGGGCAGGGGCAACTAATGAAAAACTGTTTTTT. It translates to CASSPEWAGATNEKLFF.

As DNA, the CDR3 is TGTGCCACCAGTGATCGAGACAGTGATCAGCCCCAGCATTTT. Residues: CATSDRDSDQPQHF. This chain links TRBV24-1 with TRBJ1-5; a possible D gene is TRBD1 (5 bases). The germline V gene encodes CDR1 KGHDR and CDR2 SFDVKD. This CDR3 has 14 amino acids. The V gene lost 3 bases and the J gene lost 5 bases, with 10 bases spanning the gap.

This clonotype was counted between two and nine times. This chain links TRBV19 with TRBJ1-5; TRBD1 agrees at 9 bases. Trimming removed 0 bases from V and 5 bases from J; junction bases left unmatched: 8. CDR3 length equals 17 residues. CDR1 and CDR2 from the germline V gene are LNHDA and SQIVND (reference sequence). This CDR3 is CASSIDLGTGFYQPQHF. CDR3 nucleotides: TGTGCCAGTAGTATAGATCTCGGGACAGGGTTCTATCAGCCCCAGCATTTT. Variable domain in full (rest from reference TRBV19 and TRBJ1-5): DGGITQSPKYLFRKEGQNVTLSCEQNLNHDAMYWYRQDPGQGLRLIYYSQIVNDFQKGDIAEGYSVSREKKESFPLTVTSAQKNPTAFYLCASSIDLGTGFYQPQHFGDGTRLSIL.

The chain has TRBV4-3 and TRBJ2-1; D might be TRBD1 (6 bases). V lost 3 bases and J 6 bases, leaving 18 bases between the germline ends. This CDR3 comprises 16 residues. Per the germline V gene, CDR1 is LGHNA and CDR2 is YSLEER. CDR3 nucleotides: TGCGCCAGCAGCCAGGAAAGGGACATGAGGAGCAATGAGCAGTTCTTC. Its protein product is CASSQERDMRSNEQFF.

The V and J genes are TRBV13 and TRBJ2-7, with D possibly being TRBD1 (6 bases). V lost 1 base to trimming and J lost 2 bases, with 12 bases between them. The CDR3 has 15 amino acids. From germline, CDR1 is PRHDT and CDR2 FYEKMQ (reference sequence). CDR3 sequence (DNA): TGTGCCAGCAGCTTAGAGGGGGACGGTACCTACGAGCAGTACTTC. Encoded protein: CASSLEGDGTYEQYF. Variable domain in full (rest from reference TRBV13 and TRBJ2-7): AAGVIQSPRHLIKEKRETATLKCYPIPRHDTVYWYQQGPGQDPQFLISFYEKMQSDKGSIPDRFSAQQFSDYHSELNMSSLELGDSALYFCASSLEGDGTYEQYFGPGTRLTVT.

Note on this clonotype: Mismatch with germline at one junction end may stem from a read error. The chain couples TRBV7-2 to TRBJ2-5; 9 positions agree with TRBD1. CDR1 is SGHTA, CDR2 FQGNSA, per germline. This CDR3 is 14 amino acids long. DNA of the CDR3: TGTGCCAACAGCTTAACAGGGGGCTGGGAGACCCAGTACTTC. Translation gives CANSLTGGWETQYF.

In its sample, this clonotype was seen many times. J is TRBJ1-5 and V is TRBV6-1, with D perhaps matching TRBD1 (5 bases). There are 13 residues in the CDR3. V was trimmed by 4 bases and J by 7 bases, leaving 11 bases between them. The germline gives CDR1 MNHNS, CDR2 SASEGT. This chain's CDR3 is CASSAGMSQPQHF. The CDR3 DNA is TGTGCCAGCAGTGCAGGGATGAGCCAGCCCCAGCATTTT.

This chain joins TRBV7-6 and TRBJ1-4, with 7 bases matching TRBD1. The germline V gene encodes CDR1 SGHVS and CDR2 FNYEAQ. This CDR3 is 14 amino acids long. V was clipped by 11 bases and J by 4 bases; unmatched bases: 10. CDR3 DNA: TGTGCCTTGGGTGGGGGACAGAATAATGAAAAACTGTTTTTT. Translating it yields CALGGGQNNEKLFF.

A single count supports this clonotype. The chain couples TRBV6-2 or TRBV6-3 to TRBJ1-1; TRBD1 agrees at 10 bases. J lost 6 bases, V lost 2 bases, and 12 bases had no gene match. Germline CDR1 is MNHEY and CDR2 is SVGEGT. CDR3 length: 17 amino acids. CDR3: CASSYPPRQGALAEAFF. In nucleotides, the CDR3 is TGTGCCAGCAGTTACCCCCCGCGACAGGGGGCGCTCGCTGAAGCTTTCTTT.

The chain links TRBV7-6 to TRBJ2-5; possible D gene TRBD1, 6 bases. The CDR3 length is 15 residues. Trimming took off 3 bases at V and 10 bases at J, with 21 bases between the two ends. The germline V gene encodes CDR1 SGHVS and CDR2 FNYEAQ. CDR3 region: CASSFLSKSGQNQYF. CDR3 sequence (DNA): TGTGCCAGCAGCTTTTTGAGTAAAAGTGGACAGAACCAGTACTTC.

V is TRBV7-6 and J is TRBJ1-2, with 7 bases that match TRBD1. Germline V gene data show CDR1 as SGHVS and CDR2 as FNYEAQ. Trimming cost V 5 bases and J 6 bases; bases outside gene matches: 9. The CDR3 loop spans 14 amino acids. The CDR3 sequence is CASSLGQSFNGYTF. The CDR3, as DNA: TGTGCCAGCAGCCTGGGACAGTCATTCAATGGCTACACCTTC.